Listed below are T cell receptor beta chains from one sample, sequenced in a study of human T cells and chemical hapten exposure. TCRdb fed the RACE reads into MiXCR, producing one record per CDR3 protein. The sample contains over 100,000 distinct CDR3 sequences, over 9% of which appear only once. The specimen was whole blood, collected in connection with sensitization to the hapten diphenylcyclopropenone (DPC). The receptors were gathered from a woman between 50 and 59 years old with alopecia areata. Some clones in this sample may be carry-over from other donors' samples. The conserved cysteine and the conserved F or W are not part of the CDR3 here. The order of the fields is D gene, V gene, J gene, CDR3 protein. D genes are given only for firm matches.

D gene: TRBD1; V gene: TRBV5-1; J gene: TRBJ1-1; CDR3 protein: ASSISGGDTEAF
D gene: -; V gene: TRBV2; J gene: TRBJ1-6; CDR3 protein: ASSEIQGGSPLH
D gene: TRBD2; V gene: TRBV11-2; J gene: TRBJ2-7; CDR3 protein: ASSLDVSGRYYEQY
D gene: TRBD1; V gene: TRBV29-1; J gene: TRBJ1-5; CDR3 protein: SVVEGGVGQPQH
D gene: -; V gene: TRBV27; J gene: TRBJ1-4; CDR3 protein: ASSPQAGLNEKLF
D gene: TRBD1; V gene: TRBV11-3; J gene: TRBJ2-2; CDR3 protein: ASSKPGQGNTGELF
D gene: TRBD1; V gene: TRBV6-5; J gene: TRBJ2-7; CDR3 protein: ASSGTGVSYEQY
D gene: TRBD1; V gene: TRBV20-1; J gene: TRBJ1-5; CDR3 protein: SASGRQGATSNQPQH
D gene: TRBD1; V gene: TRBV20-1; J gene: TRBJ1-2; CDR3 protein: SALDRGNYGYT
D gene: TRBD1; V gene: TRBV7-2; J gene: TRBJ1-5; CDR3 protein: ASSLVEQGGNQPQH
D gene: -; V gene: TRBV4-1; J gene: TRBJ1-3; CDR3 protein: ASSQVGPVSGTGNTIY
D gene: -; V gene: TRBV25-1; J gene: TRBJ1-2; CDR3 protein: ASATPRGEGYT
D gene: -; V gene: TRBV7-3; J gene: TRBJ2-2; CDR3 protein: ASGGGARTGELF
D gene: TRBD2; V gene: TRBV7-9; J gene: TRBJ2-3; CDR3 protein: ASSPSGGATDTQY
D gene: -; V gene: TRBV6-2/TRBV6-3; J gene: TRBJ2-4; CDR3 protein: ASSYSGTKNIQY
D gene: -; V gene: TRBV14; J gene: TRBJ1-6; CDR3 protein: ASSQVDSLESPLH
D gene: -; V gene: TRBV14; J gene: TRBJ1-1; CDR3 protein: ASRAVMNTEAF
D gene: -; V gene: TRBV7-9; J gene: TRBJ1-2; CDR3 protein: ASSSQSMNNYGYT
D gene: -; V gene: TRBV20-1; J gene: TRBJ2-7; CDR3 protein: SARVGVGYEQY
D gene: TRBD2; V gene: TRBV12-3/TRBV12-4; J gene: TRBJ2-1; CDR3 protein: ASTWTSGKDEQF
D gene: TRBD1; V gene: TRBV15; J gene: TRBJ1-6; CDR3 protein: ATSRGQGSPLH
D gene: -; V gene: TRBV6-2/TRBV6-3; J gene: TRBJ1-2; CDR3 protein: ASSYSRSRGYT
D gene: -; V gene: TRBV2; J gene: TRBJ2-1; CDR3 protein: ASSPGKGIYNEQF
D gene: -; V gene: TRBV21-1; J gene: TRBJ2-7; CDR3 protein: ASSKEPPG
D gene: -; V gene: TRBV5-4; J gene: TRBJ2-3; CDR3 protein: ASSQILESTDTQY
D gene: -; V gene: TRBV2; J gene: TRBJ1-6; CDR3 protein: ASSAMDLVNSPLH
D gene: TRBD2; V gene: TRBV5-6; J gene: TRBJ2-7; CDR3 protein: ASSSSGGPYEQY
D gene: -; V gene: TRBV20-1; J gene: TRBJ2-1; CDR3 protein: SASNNEQF
D gene: TRBD1; V gene: TRBV7-2; J gene: TRBJ1-6; CDR3 protein: ASSPGTGPSPLH
D gene: TRBD2; V gene: TRBV4-3; J gene: TRBJ2-5; CDR3 protein: ASSQESGRAGETQY
D gene: -; V gene: TRBV4-2; J gene: TRBJ2-4; CDR3 protein: ASSQDEGSENIQY
D gene: -; V gene: TRBV5-6; J gene: TRBJ1-5; CDR3 protein: ASSLMGISNQPQH
D gene: -; V gene: TRBV18; J gene: TRBJ1-3; CDR3 protein: ASSPANGNTIY
D gene: TRBD1; V gene: TRBV14; J gene: TRBJ2-7; CDR3 protein: ASSHDGTGVEQY
D gene: TRBD2; V gene: TRBV4-2; J gene: TRBJ2-1; CDR3 protein: ASSQDPGTRANNEQF
D gene: -; V gene: TRBV27; J gene: TRBJ2-3; CDR3 protein: ASSPQTGTPDTQY
D gene: TRBD1; V gene: TRBV7-2; J gene: TRBJ2-3; CDR3 protein: ASSLPHRGRVDTQY
D gene: -; V gene: TRBV6-6; J gene: TRBJ1-1; CDR3 protein: ASSPAGGIERNTEAF
D gene: TRBD2; V gene: TRBV3-1; J gene: TRBJ2-3; CDR3 protein: ASRKGTSRDTQY
D gene: TRBD1; V gene: TRBV20-1; J gene: TRBJ2-2; CDR3 protein: SARDVGQAATNTGELF